This T cell receptor (beta chain) was sequenced during a study of shared clonotypes between healthy human individuals. Study results and caveats: Shared clonotypes across all four donors exceeded non-shared ones in generation probability.

In the authors' methods: Junction-only immunoSEQ data arrived without quality scores, meaning filtering differed. Clones were read by immunoSEQ multiplex PCR, and TCRdb kept only the in-frame ones, dropping some. V and J calls and clone size are those listed in that table; D and trimming were worked out from the DNA. The sample consists of roughly 1.4 million clones, approximately 98.5% of them appearing once. Study donors comprised healthy, HIV-negative adults devoid of recent acute infection or vaccination. In this sample, this clone turned up once. The antigen remains unidentified. Trimming removed 3 bases at V and 1 base at J, with 6 bases between. The CDR3 runs 13 residues. Germline CDR1 and CDR2: SSHAT and FNYEAQ (reference sequence).

Sequenced: naive CD4+ T cells sorted from blood. Subset in this sample: CD45RA+ positively selected. This TCR was sampled from a man younger than 40 in good health. The V and J genes are TRBV7-7 and TRBJ1-1, with D unclear. The CDR3 loop is CASSLTANTEAFF. The CDR3 DNA sequence: TGTGCCAGCAGCTTGACCGCGAACACTGAAGCTTTCTTT.